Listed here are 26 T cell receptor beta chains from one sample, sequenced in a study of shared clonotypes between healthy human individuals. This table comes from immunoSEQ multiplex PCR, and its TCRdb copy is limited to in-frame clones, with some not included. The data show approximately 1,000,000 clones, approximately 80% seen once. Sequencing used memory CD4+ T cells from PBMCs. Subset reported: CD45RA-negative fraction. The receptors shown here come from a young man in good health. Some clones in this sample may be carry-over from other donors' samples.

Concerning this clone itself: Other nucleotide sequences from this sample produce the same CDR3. CDR3 nucleotide sequence: TGTGCCAGCTCACCAGGGGGCGACTACAATGAGCAGTTCTTC. Amino acids: CASSPGGDYNEQFF. The chain employs TRBV18 and TRBJ2-1; possibly TRBD1 for D (6 bases). V gave up 2 bases and J gave up 3 bases, with 8 bases separating them. Germline loops: CDR1 KGHSH, CDR2 LQKENI. The CDR3 length is 14 residues. The full variable domain, in which reference TRBV18 and TRBJ2-1 provide the parts outside the CDR3, is NAGVMQNPRHLVRRRGQEARLRCSPMKGHSHVYWYRQLPEEGLKFMVYLQKENIIDESGMPKERFSAEFPKEGPSILRIQQVVRGDSAAYFCASSPGGDYNEQFFGPGTRLTVL.

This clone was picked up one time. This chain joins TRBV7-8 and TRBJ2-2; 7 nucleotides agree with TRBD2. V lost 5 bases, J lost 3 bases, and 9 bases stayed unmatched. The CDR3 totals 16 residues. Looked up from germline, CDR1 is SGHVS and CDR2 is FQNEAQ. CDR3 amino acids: CASSPRPLADTGELFF. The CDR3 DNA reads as TGTGCCAGCAGCCCCCGCCCCCTAGCGGACACCGGGGAGCTGTTTTTT.

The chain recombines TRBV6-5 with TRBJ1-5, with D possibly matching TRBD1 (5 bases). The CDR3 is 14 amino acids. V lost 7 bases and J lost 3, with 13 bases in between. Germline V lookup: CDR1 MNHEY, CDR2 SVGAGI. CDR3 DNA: TGTGCCAGCACCCAATGGGACCCCAATCAGCCCCAGCATTTT. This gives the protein CASTQWDPNQPQHF.

CDR3 in amino acids: CASSRGTAYGPQHF. CDR3 nucleotides: TGTGCCAGCAGCCGAGGGACGGCATATGGCCCCCAGCATTTT. The chain recombines TRBV28 with TRBJ1-5; D possibly corresponds to TRBD1 (5 bases). This CDR3 comprises 14 residues. CDR1 is MDHEN and CDR2 is SYDVKM in the germline V gene. V lost 6 bases and J 10 bases, leaving 19 bases between the germline ends.

The CDR3 DNA is TGTGCCAGCAGCCACAGGACTAGCACCGGTGATGAGCAGTTCTTC. It specifies CASSHRTSTGDEQFF. The chain combines TRBV11-1 with TRBJ2-1; 8 bases line up with TRBD2. This CDR3 is built from 15 residues. J was trimmed by 8 bases and V by 5 bases; bases with no gene match: 11. From germline, CDR1 is SGHAT and CDR2 FQDESV (reference sequence).

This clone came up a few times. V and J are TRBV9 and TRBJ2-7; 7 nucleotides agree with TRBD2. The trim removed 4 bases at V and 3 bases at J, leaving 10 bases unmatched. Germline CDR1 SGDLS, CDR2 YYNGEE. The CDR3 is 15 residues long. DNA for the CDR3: TGTGCCAGCAGCCCGGAGCGGGGTGGTTTCTACGAGCAGTACTTC. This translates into CASSPERGGFYEQYF.

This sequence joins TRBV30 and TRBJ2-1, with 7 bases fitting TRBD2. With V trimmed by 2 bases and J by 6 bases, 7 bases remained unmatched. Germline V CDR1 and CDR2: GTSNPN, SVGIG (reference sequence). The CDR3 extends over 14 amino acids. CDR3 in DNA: TGTGCCTGGAGTTCCGGGACTATGTCCAATGAGCAGTTCTTC. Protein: CAWSSGTMSNEQFF.

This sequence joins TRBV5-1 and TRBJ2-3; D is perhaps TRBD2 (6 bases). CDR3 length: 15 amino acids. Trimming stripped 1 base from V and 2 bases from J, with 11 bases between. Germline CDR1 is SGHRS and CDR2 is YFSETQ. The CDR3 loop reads CASSLLGGATDTQYF. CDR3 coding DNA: TGCGCCAGCAGCTTGCTCGGAGGGGCCACAGATACGCAGTATTTT.

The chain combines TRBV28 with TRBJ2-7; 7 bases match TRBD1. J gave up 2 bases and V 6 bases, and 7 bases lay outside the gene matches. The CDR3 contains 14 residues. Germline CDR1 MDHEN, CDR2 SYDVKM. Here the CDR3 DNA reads TGTGCCAGCAGGACGTGGACAGGACCCTACGAGCAGTACTTC. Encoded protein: CASRTWTGPYEQYF.

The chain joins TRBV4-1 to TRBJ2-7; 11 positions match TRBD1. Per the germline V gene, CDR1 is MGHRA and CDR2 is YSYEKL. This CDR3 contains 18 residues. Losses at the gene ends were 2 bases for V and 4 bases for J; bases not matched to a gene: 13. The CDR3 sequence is CASSQLPGVDRGRYEQYF. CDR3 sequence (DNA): TGCGCCAGCAGCCAACTACCCGGAGTGGACAGGGGGCGGTACGAGCAGTACTTC.

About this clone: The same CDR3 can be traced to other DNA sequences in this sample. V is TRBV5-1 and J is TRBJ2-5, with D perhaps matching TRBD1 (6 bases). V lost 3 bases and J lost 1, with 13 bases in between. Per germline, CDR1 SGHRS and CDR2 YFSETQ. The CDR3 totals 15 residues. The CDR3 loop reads CASSSGTGSQETQYF. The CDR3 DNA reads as TGCGCCAGCAGCTCTGGCACAGGGAGCCAAGAGACCCAGTACTTC.

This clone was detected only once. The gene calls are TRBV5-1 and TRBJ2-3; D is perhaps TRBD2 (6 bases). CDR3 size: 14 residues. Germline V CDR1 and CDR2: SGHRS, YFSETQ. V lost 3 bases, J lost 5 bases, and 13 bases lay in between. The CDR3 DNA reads TGCGCCAGCAGCTACTACGGGACTCGAGATACGCAGTATTTT. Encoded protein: CASSYYGTRDTQYF. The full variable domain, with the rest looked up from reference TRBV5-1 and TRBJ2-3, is KAGVTQTPRYLIKTRGQQVTLSCSPISGHRSVSWYQQTPGQGLQFLFEYFSETQRNKGNFPGRFSGRQFSNSRSEMNVSTLELGDSALYLCASSYYGTRDTQYFGPGTRLTVL.

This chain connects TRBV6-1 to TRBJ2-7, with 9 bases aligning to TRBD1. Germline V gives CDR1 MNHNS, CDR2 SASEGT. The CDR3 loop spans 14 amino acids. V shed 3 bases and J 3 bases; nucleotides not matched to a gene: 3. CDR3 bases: TGTGCCAGCAGTGACGGGACAGGGTACTACGAGCAGTACTTC. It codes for CASSDGTGYYEQYF.

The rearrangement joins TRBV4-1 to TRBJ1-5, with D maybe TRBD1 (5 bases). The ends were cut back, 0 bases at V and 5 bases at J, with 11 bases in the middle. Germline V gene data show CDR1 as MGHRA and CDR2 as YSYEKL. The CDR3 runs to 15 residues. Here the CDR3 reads CASSQDGTLYQPQHF. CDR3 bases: TGCGCCAGCAGCCAAGACGGGACCCTTTATCAGCCCCAGCATTTT.

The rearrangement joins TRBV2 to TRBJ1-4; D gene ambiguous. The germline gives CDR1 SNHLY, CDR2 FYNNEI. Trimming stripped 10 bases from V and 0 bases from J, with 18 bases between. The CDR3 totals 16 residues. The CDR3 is CATTQPTSTTNEKLFF. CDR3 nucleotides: TGTGCCACCACGCAACCAACTTCGACAACTAATGAAAAACTGTTTTTT.

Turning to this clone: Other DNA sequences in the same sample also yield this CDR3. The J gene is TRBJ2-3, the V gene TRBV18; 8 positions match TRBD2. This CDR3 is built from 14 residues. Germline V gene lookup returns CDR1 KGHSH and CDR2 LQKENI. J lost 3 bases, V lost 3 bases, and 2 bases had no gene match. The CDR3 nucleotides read TGTGCCAGCTCACCCGGGACTAGAACAGATACGCAGTATTTT. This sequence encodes CASSPGTRTDTQYF.

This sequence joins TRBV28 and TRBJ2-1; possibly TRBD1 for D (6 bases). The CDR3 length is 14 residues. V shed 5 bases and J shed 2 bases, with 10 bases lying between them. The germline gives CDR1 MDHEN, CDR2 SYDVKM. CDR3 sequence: CASSIGGTYNEQFF. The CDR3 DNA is TGTGCCAGCAGTATAGGGGGTACCTACAATGAGCAGTTCTTC.

The DNA for the CDR3 is TGTGCCAGCAGTGGCCGAGGGGGACAGCCCCAGCATTTT. As protein: CASSGRGGQPQHF. The chain joins TRBV27 to TRBJ1-5, with a weak D call TRBD1 (6 bases). The V end lost 5 bases, the J end lost 7 bases, and 12 bases lay between the germline ends. Germline CDR1 and CDR2: MNHEY and SMNVEV (reference sequence). The CDR3 consists of 13 residues.

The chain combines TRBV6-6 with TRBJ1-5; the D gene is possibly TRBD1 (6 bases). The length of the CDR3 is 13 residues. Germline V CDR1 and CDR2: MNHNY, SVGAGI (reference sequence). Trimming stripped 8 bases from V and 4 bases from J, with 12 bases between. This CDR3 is CASGQSPNQPQHF. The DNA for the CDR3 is TGTGCCAGCGGACAGTCTCCTAATCAGCCCCAGCATTTT.

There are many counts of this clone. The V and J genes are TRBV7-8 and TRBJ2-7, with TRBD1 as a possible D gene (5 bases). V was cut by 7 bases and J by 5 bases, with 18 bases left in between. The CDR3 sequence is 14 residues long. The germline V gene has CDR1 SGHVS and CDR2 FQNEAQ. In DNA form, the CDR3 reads TGTGCCAGCAAAGGACACTCTGGTACGGACGAGCAGTACTTC. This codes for CASKGHSGTDEQYF.

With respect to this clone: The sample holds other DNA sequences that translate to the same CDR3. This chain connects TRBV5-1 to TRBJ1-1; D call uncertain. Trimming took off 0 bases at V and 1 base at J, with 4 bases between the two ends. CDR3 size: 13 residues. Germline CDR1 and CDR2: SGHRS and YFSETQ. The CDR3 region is CASSLDRNTEAFF. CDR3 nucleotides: TGCGCCAGCAGCTTGGACAGGAACACTGAAGCTTTCTTT.

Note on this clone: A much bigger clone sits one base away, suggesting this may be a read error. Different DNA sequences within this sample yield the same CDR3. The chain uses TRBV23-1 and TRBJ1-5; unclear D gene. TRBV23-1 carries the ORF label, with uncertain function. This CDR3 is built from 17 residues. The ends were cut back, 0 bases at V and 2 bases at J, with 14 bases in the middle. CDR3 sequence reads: CASSQSAGGAGNQPQHF. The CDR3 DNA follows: TGCGCCAGCAGTCAATCGGCAGGAGGCGCGGGCAATCAGCCCCAGCATTTT.

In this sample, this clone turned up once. Here the CDR3 reads CASSLPSGGPGANVLTF. The CDR3 region has the DNA TGTGCCAGCAGTCTCCCTTCAGGGGGCCCTGGGGCCAACGTCCTGACTTTC. This chain connects TRBV28 to TRBJ2-6; 8 bases are a match to TRBD1. Looked up from germline, CDR1 is MDHEN and CDR2 is SYDVKM. V shed 5 bases, J shed 2 bases, and the junction held 8 bases outside the gene matches. The CDR3 is made up of 17 amino acids.

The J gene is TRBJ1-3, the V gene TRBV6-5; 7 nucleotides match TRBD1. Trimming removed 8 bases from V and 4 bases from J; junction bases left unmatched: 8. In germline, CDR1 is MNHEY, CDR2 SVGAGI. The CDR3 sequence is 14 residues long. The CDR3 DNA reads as TGTGCCAGCCGCCCCCGGGACAGAGGAAACACCATATATTTT. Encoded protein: CASRPRDRGNTIYF.

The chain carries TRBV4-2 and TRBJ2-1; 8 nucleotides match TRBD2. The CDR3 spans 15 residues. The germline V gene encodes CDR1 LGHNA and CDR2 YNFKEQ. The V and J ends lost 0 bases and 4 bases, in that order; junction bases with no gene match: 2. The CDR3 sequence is CASSQDAGGYNEQFF. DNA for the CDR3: TGTGCCAGCAGCCAAGATGCGGGAGGTTACAATGAGCAGTTCTTC.

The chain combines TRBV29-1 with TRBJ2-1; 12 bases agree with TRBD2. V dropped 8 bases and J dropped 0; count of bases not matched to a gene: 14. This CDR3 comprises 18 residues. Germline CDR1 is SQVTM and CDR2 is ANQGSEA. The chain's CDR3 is CSTPSGRVGLSSYNEQFF. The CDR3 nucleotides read TGCAGCACCCCTAGCGGGAGGGTCGGGTTAAGCTCCTACAATGAGCAGTTCTTC.